This entry features one T cell receptor (beta chain) sequence. The germline gives CDR1 SQVTM, CDR2 ANQGSEA. J lost 6 bases, V lost 5 bases, and 9 bases had no gene match. The CDR3 contains 14 residues. These data are taken from a study of blood T cell repertoires in COVID-19. Study-wide context: Both acute and convalescent COVID-19 samples were obtained from the United States, Italy and Spain. PBMCs, B-cell-depleted T cells, or T cells provided the cDNA or gDNA that made up the material.

In the original analysis: Nucleated cell number was recorded as an estimate derived from reference gene primer amplification. Measured with immunoSEQ multiplex PCR; TCRdb has only the in-frame clones, and not every one. V and J calls and clone size are those listed in that table; D and trimming were worked out from the DNA. The table includes tens of thousands of clones, around 88% detected once. The TCR originated in a man in his 60s with acute or convalescent COVID-19. The genes are TRBV29-1 and TRBJ1-1; 10 positions match TRBD1. What was sequenced was peripheral blood. This CDR3 is CSVRGTGVHSEAFF. CDR3 nucleotide sequence: TGCAGCGTTCGAGGGACAGGGGTCCACTCTGAAGCTTTCTTT. Together with reference TRBV29-1 and TRBJ1-1, the CDR3 gives the full variable domain: SAVISQKPSRDICQRGTSLTIQCQVDSQVTMMFWYRQQPGQSLTLIATANQGSEATYESGFVIDKFPISRPNLTFSTLTVSNMSPEDSSIYLCSVRGTGVHSEAFFGQGTRLTVV.